Listed below are T cell receptor beta chains from one sample, sequenced in a study of blood T cell repertoires in COVID-19. The assay was immunoSEQ multiplex PCR, and TCRdb's table has in-frame clones only and misses some. Of roughly 130,000 clones in the sample, about 90% were seen once. Material: peripheral blood. Receptors originate from a woman aged 55 to 70 with acute or convalescent COVID-19. Both conserved end residues are part of each CDR3. The order of the fields is V gene, J gene, CDR3 protein.

TRBV6-6	TRBJ2-1	CASSYSLESVYEQFF
TRBV2	TRBJ2-1	CASSLPLGGSYNEQFF
TRBV7-2	TRBJ2-3	CASSFDRVTDTQYF
TRBV6-5	TRBJ1-1	CASSYSTGIAFF
TRBV30	TRBJ2-2	CACTKGGRATGELFF
TRBV5-4	TRBJ1-2	CASSKGQITRDGYTF
TRBV9	TRBJ1-3	CASSPTTSGNTIYF
TRBV25-1	TRBJ1-1	CASRAGTENTEAFF
TRBV2	TRBJ1-1	CASSAGLRNTEAFF
TRBV14	TRBJ2-3	CASSQVGFFSTDTQYF
TRBV19	TRBJ2-2	CASSTIANTGELFF
TRBV19	TRBJ1-2	CASSIFTGTGAPSYGYTF
TRBV30	TRBJ2-7	CAWSALGAEQYF
TRBV20-1	TRBJ2-7	CSASGNGTYEQYF